The 21 T cell receptor beta chains below all came from one sample that was sequenced in a study of vaccination effects on CD4 cells after COVID-19. Profiling relied on immunoSEQ multiplex PCR, and the TCRdb table lists in-frame clones only, not all of them. The sample lists more than 11,000 clones, approximately 82% seen once, with about 25% in the top ten. No antigens are known for them. After expansion with viral peptide pools in the ViraFEST assay, antigen-specific CD4+ T cells were sequenced. Having been cultured for less than 13 days, the cells underwent CD4+ T cell isolation. Sample: CD4+ T cells from PBMCs cultured with HCoV-229E spike peptides, taken before COVID-19 vaccination. All receptors come from a human donor who received a COVID-19 vaccine.

This clone was counted a few times. The rearrangement links TRBV11-1 to TRBJ1-6, with TRBD1 matching 7 bases. Unmatched junction bases numbered 9, after V lost 5 bases and J lost 11 bases. The CDR3 is made up of 14 amino acids. CDR1 and CDR2 (germline): SGHAT, FQDESV (reference sequence). The CDR3 sequence: CASSRRGGAPPLHF. Here the CDR3 DNA reads TGTGCCAGCAGCCGCAGGGGGGGCGCGCCACCCCTCCACTTT.

The rearrangement uses TRBV5-1 and TRBJ2-1, with 13 bases lining up with TRBD2. The CDR3 runs 16 residues. Germline V gene sequence: CDR1 SGHRS, CDR2 YFSETQ. The V and J ends lost 0 bases and 4 bases, in that order; junction bases with no gene match: 1. The CDR3 nucleotides read TGCGCCAGCAGCTTGGAGGGACTAGCGGGGTACAATGAGCAGTTCTTC. It is translated as CASSLEGLAGYNEQFF.

This clone came up once. The V gene is TRBV27, the J gene TRBJ2-3; 9 bases map to TRBD1. Germline CDR1 is MNHEY and CDR2 is SMNVEV (reference sequence). The CDR3 length is 16 residues. The trim removed 6 bases at V and 3 bases at J, leaving 10 bases unmatched. The CDR3 DNA follows: TGTGCCAGCAGACGTTCGGGACAGGGTACGACAGATACGCAGTATTTT. Encoded protein: CASRRSGQGTTDTQYF.

V gene TRBV30 combines with J gene TRBJ2-3, with D perhaps TRBD1 or TRBD2 (5 bases each). The V end lost 0 bases, the J end lost 8 bases, and 12 bases lay between the germline ends. The CDR3 has 13 amino acids. CDR1 is GTSNPN and CDR2 is SVGIG in the germline V gene (reference sequence). In nucleotides, the CDR3 is TGTGCCTGGAGTGTACCCGGGGCGGGTACGCAGTATTTT. Protein sequence: CAWSVPGAGTQYF.

This clone has only a few counts. This chain uses TRBV29-1 with TRBJ1-6; TRBD1 might be the D (6 bases). In germline, CDR1 is SQVTM, CDR2 ANQGSEA. V lost 4 bases and J 6 bases, leaving 10 bases between the germline ends. This CDR3 spans 13 amino acids. DNA of the CDR3: TGCAGCGTTGGTGGGACACCTAATTCACCCCTCCACTTT. Translation: CSVGGTPNSPLHF.

This chain uses TRBV2 with TRBJ1-2; a possible D gene is TRBD1 (5 bases). Germline loops: CDR1 SNHLY, CDR2 FYNNEI. This CDR3 contains 16 residues. V gave up 0 bases and J gave up 2 bases, with 13 bases separating them. CDR3 nucleotide sequence: TGTGCCAGCAGTGAAGCGCTGGGGCAGCTCAACTATGGCTACACCTTC. It is translated as CASSEALGQLNYGYTF.

This clone was seen just once. V is TRBV2 and J is TRBJ2-7; D is undetermined. CDR3 length: 11 residues. V lost 2 bases, J lost 6 bases, and 5 bases lay in between. Germline CDR1 is SNHLY and CDR2 is FYNNEI. CDR3 bases: TGTGCCAGCAGTGAAATGGCCGAGCAGTACTTC. This gives the protein CASSEMAEQYF.

The rearrangement links TRBV15 to TRBJ2-4; D possibly corresponds to TRBD2 (5 bases). V was shortened by 8 bases and J by 9 bases, with 17 bases between the two germline ends. This CDR3 is built from 13 residues. In germline, CDR1 is LNHNV, CDR2 YYDKDF (reference sequence). In DNA, the CDR3 is TGTGCCACCGCGGACTGGCGGTTAGGCATTCAGTACTTC. Protein product: CATADWRLGIQYF.

This clone occurred a few times. The genes are TRBV27 and TRBJ1-1; a weak D match, TRBD1 (6 bases). Trimming removed 11 bases at V and 3 bases at J, with 16 bases between. Germline V CDR1 and CDR2: MNHEY, SMNVEV (reference sequence). CDR3 length: 13 residues. The CDR3 spells CASKGGWDTEAFF. The CDR3 nucleotides are TGTGCCTCGAAAGGGGGTTGGGACACTGAAGCTTTCTTT.

This clone was found a few times. The rearrangement joins TRBV27 to TRBJ2-2; 7 bases match TRBD2. Germline V CDR1 and CDR2: MNHEY, SMNVEV (reference sequence). The CDR3 has 19 amino acids. With V trimmed by 3 bases and J by 6 bases, 19 bases remained unmatched. The CDR3 DNA follows: TGTGCCAGCAGTTTCACGACTCGCCCAGCGGGACTAATAGCCGGGGAGCTGTTTTTT. Its protein is CASSFTTRPAGLIAGELFF.

This chain uses TRBV7-2 with TRBJ2-5, with TRBD2 as a possible D gene (6 bases). In germline, CDR1 is SGHTA, CDR2 FQGNSA. The V and J ends lost 5 bases and 4 bases respectively, with 11 bases between them. The CDR3 has 13 residues. The DNA for the CDR3 is TGTGCCAGCAGCGCCGGGACTCGAGAGACCCAGTACTTC. Its protein product is CASSAGTRETQYF.

By sample fraction, this clone is medium-sized. The chain has TRBV7-9 and TRBJ1-5; possibly TRBD1 for D (5 bases). V lost 9 bases, J lost 5 bases, and 11 bases lay in between. The germline V gene encodes CDR1 SEHNR and CDR2 FQNEAQ (reference sequence). The CDR3 covers 12 residues. The CDR3 region is CARGPGDQPQHF. The CDR3 DNA reads TGTGCCAGGGGGCCGGGGGATCAGCCCCAGCATTTT.

The CDR3 sequence: CATSRDLHNLPGHLSYEQYF. Here the CDR3 DNA reads TGTGCCACCAGCAGAGATCTCCATAATCTACCGGGACACCTCTCCTACGAGCAGTACTTC. The rearrangement uses TRBV15 and TRBJ2-7; D is perhaps TRBD1 (6 bases). Trimming took off 0 bases at V and 0 bases at J, with 24 bases between the two ends. The germline CDR1 and CDR2 sequences are LNHNV and YYDKDF (reference sequence). The CDR3 extends over 20 amino acids. Looking up the rest from reference TRBV15 and TRBJ2-7 gives the full variable domain: DAMVIQNPRYQVTQFGKPVTLSCSQTLNHNVMYWYQQKSSQAPKLLFHYYDKDFNNEADTPDNFQSRRPNTSFCFLDIRSPGLGDTAMYLCATSRDLHNLPGHLSYEQYFGPGTRLTVT.

This chain links TRBV7-2 with TRBJ1-3; TRBD1 matches at 7 bases. J gave up 12 bases and V 4 bases, and 9 bases lay outside the gene matches. There are 13 residues in the CDR3. Germline V lookup: CDR1 SGHTA, CDR2 FQGNSA. The CDR3 region is CASSYRQGPFIYF. Here the CDR3 DNA reads TGTGCCAGCAGCTACCGACAGGGACCCTTCATATATTTT.

The chain combines TRBV4-3 with TRBJ1-2; 9 bases line up with TRBD1. The germline V gene has CDR1 LGHNA and CDR2 YSLEER. Trimming removed 0 bases from V and 5 bases from J; junction bases left unmatched: 7. This CDR3 has 16 residues. This chain's CDR3 is CASSQDFRQGDYGYTF. CDR3 DNA sequence: TGCGCCAGCAGCCAAGATTTCAGACAGGGGGATTATGGCTACACCTTC.

This clone has a handful of counts. The chain links TRBV12-5 to TRBJ1-5; the D gene is possibly TRBD1 (5 bases). Trimming left V 3 bases short and J 6 bases short, with 9 bases between. Germline loops: CDR1 LGHNT, CDR2 FRNRAP. This CDR3 spans 13 amino acids. CDR3 DNA: TGTGCTAGTGGTTTCGGGGGACCTCAGCCCCAGCATTTT. Translated, it gives CASGFGGPQPQHF. Variable domain in full (rest from reference TRBV12-5 and TRBJ1-5): DARVTQTPRHKVTEMGQEVTMRCQPILGHNTVFWYRQTMMQGLELLAYFRNRAPLDDSGMPKDRFSAEMPDATLATLKIQPSEPRDSAVYFCASGFGGPQPQHFGDGTRLSIL.

This chain joins TRBV6-6 and TRBJ2-7, with D unclear. V shed 7 bases and J shed 3 bases, with 7 bases lying between them. Germline values: CDR1 MNHNY, CDR2 SVGAGI (reference sequence). There are 11 residues in the CDR3. The CDR3 coding sequence is TGTGCCAGCACCAACCGCTACGAGCAGTACTTC. Protein product: CASTNRYEQYF.

The J gene is TRBJ2-2, the V gene TRBV28, with D maybe TRBD1 (5 bases). Per the germline V gene, CDR1 is MDHEN and CDR2 is SYDVKM. This CDR3 is built from 15 residues. V lost 6 bases to trimming and J lost 1 base, with 12 bases between them. DNA for the CDR3: TGTGCCAGCAGGACTGGGCAGGGGAACACCGGGGAGCTGTTTTTT. It translates to CASRTGQGNTGELFF.

This clone has only one observation. V is TRBV25-1 and J is TRBJ1-2; no clear D gene. Per the germline V gene, CDR1 is MGHDK and CDR2 is SYGVNS. The germline V and J ends were trimmed by 5 bases and 8 bases, with 21 bases remaining between them. The CDR3 extends over 15 amino acids. The CDR3 region has the DNA TGTGCCAGCAGTTGGGAGGACGCGCCCTATAAGGGCTACACCTTC. As protein: CASSWEDAPYKGYTF.

This clone was seen only once. The chain combines TRBV9 with TRBJ2-1; maybe TRBD2 (6 bases). There are 15 residues in the CDR3. V was cut by 4 bases and J by 0 bases, with 11 bases left in between. The V gene's germline CDR1 is SGDLS and CDR2 YYNGEE. CDR3 DNA sequence: TGTGCCAGCAGCTATGACGGGAGCTCCTACAATGAGCAGTTCTTC. Protein: CASSYDGSSYNEQFF.

V is TRBV3-1 (or the pseudogene TRBV3-2) and J is TRBJ2-2, with D possibly called TRBD1 or TRBD2 (6 bases each). Per germline, CDR1 LGHDT and CDR2 YNNKEL (reference sequence). The CDR3 has 15 residues. V was trimmed by 7 bases and J by 6 bases, leaving 18 bases between them. CDR3 coding DNA: TGTGCCAGCACGGGGGCGAGGGGAAAGCCCGGGGAGCTGTTTTTT. Protein: CASTGARGKPGELFF.